A single sample gave rise to the 5 T cell receptor beta chains below, sequenced in a study of patients and donors after allogeneic stem cell transplantation. TCRdb reprocessed the RT-PCR reads with MiXCR, giving one entry per CDR3 protein. The repertoire holds some 880,000 distinct CDR3 sequences, with about a sixth as singletons. The source material was blood, either unsorted or a sorted T cell fraction (not recorded which). The receptors stem from a human donor who was either an allogeneic HSCT recipient or a stem cell or donor lymphocyte infusion donor (not recorded which). It is not recorded whose cells these are; they may come from a transplant donor.

V is TRBV27 and J is TRBJ1-2; 7 bases align to TRBD1. The trim removed 2 bases at V and 6 bases at J, leaving 6 bases unmatched. Germline values: CDR1 MNHEY, CDR2 SMNVEV (reference sequence). The CDR3 has 14 amino acids. CDR3 sequence reads: CASSLRGGLDGYTF. CDR3 coding DNA: TGTGCCAGCAGTTTACGAGGGGGCCTGGATGGCTACACCTTC.

V usage is TRBV25-1 and J usage is TRBJ2-4; possible D gene TRBD1, 6 bases. CDR1 and CDR2 from the germline V gene are MGHDK and SYGVNS. The V gene lost 3 bases and the J gene lost 0 bases, with 15 bases spanning the gap. The CDR3 is made up of 17 amino acids. CDR3 in amino acids: CASSETQGPLAKNIQYF. The DNA of the CDR3 is TGTGCCAGCAGTGAGACACAGGGTCCTCTAGCCAAAAACATTCAGTACTTC.

This clonotype came up a few times. The chain employs TRBV12-3 or TRBV12-4 and TRBJ2-5, with D perhaps TRBD1 or TRBD2 (6 bases each). Trimming removed 7 bases from V and 5 bases from J, with 20 bases in between. This CDR3 spans 15 amino acids. Written as DNA, the CDR3 is TGTGCCAGCACCCCTTTCGGCCGGGGGCATGAGACCCAGTACTTC. Translation gives CASTPFGRGHETQYF.

V and J are TRBV5-1 and TRBJ1-4, with D perhaps matching TRBD1 (6 bases). The V end lost 4 bases, the J end lost 4 bases, and 14 bases lay between the germline ends. The CDR3 contains 15 residues. Looked up from germline, CDR1 is SGHRS and CDR2 is YFSETQ. In DNA, the CDR3 is TGCGCCAGCAGCAGGGGGACAAGAAATAATGAAAAACTGTTTTTT. Its translation is CASSRGTRNNEKLFF. The entire variable domain, with the rest obtained from reference TRBV5-1 and TRBJ1-4, is as follows: KAGVTQTPRYLIKTRGQQVTLSCSPISGHRSVSWYQQTPGQGLQFLFEYFSETQRNKGNFPGRFSGRQFSNSRSEMNVSTLELGDSALYLCASSRGTRNNEKLFFGSGTQLSVL.

This clonotype has more than one count but fewer than ten. This sequence joins TRBV9 and TRBJ2-1; TRBD2 agrees at 10 bases. The CDR3 has 16 amino acids. Germline CDR1 is SGDLS and CDR2 is YYNGEE. The V gene end was trimmed by 0 bases and the J gene end by 9 bases; junction bases not matched to a gene: 9. The CDR3 coding sequence is TGTGCCAGCAGCGTAGATTGGACTAGCGGAGGGGTTGAGCAGTTCTTC. It codes for CASSVDWTSGGVEQFF.